The 28 T cell receptor beta chains below come from one sample, sequenced in a study of blood T cell repertoires in COVID-19. Generated by immunoSEQ multiplex PCR, the TCRdb table keeps only in-frame clones and is missing some. The sample lists over 150,000 clones, 65% to 90% occurring once. Material for sequencing was peripheral blood. The receptors stem from a human donor in a cohort sampled during active COVID-19.

This clone was recorded only once. This chain links TRBV29-1 with TRBJ2-3; D not certain. Germline V gene data show CDR1 as SQVTM and CDR2 as ANQGSEA. V shed 5 bases and J shed 4 bases, with 10 bases lying between them. The CDR3 covers 12 residues. CDR3 coding DNA: TGCAGCGTTACGATAAGCGCAGATACGCAGTATTTT. Translated, it gives CSVTISADTQYF.

This clone has just a few counts. V and J are TRBV10-2 and TRBJ2-7; D is possibly TRBD1 (6 bases). The V gene's germline CDR1 is WSHSY and CDR2 SAAADI. The CDR3 totals 12 residues. The ends were cut back, 7 bases at V and 6 bases at J, with 13 bases in the middle. The CDR3 DNA sequence: TGCGCCAGCACAGGCACAGGGCGCGAGCAGTACTTC. This sequence encodes CASTGTGREQYF.

The chain has TRBV5-6 and TRBJ1-1; tentative D call: TRBD1 (5 bases). V lost 1 base and J lost 4, with 8 bases in between. Germline V gene lookup returns CDR1 SGHDT and CDR2 YYEEEE. The CDR3 consists of 13 residues. CDR3 DNA: TGTGCCAGCAGCTTGATCGGGGGCACTGAAGCTTTCTTT. Its translation: CASSLIGGTEAFF.

The genes are TRBV11-2 and TRBJ1-6; weak D call: TRBD1 (5 bases). V shed 1 base and J shed 6 bases, with 7 bases lying between them. The V gene's germline CDR1 is SGHAT and CDR2 FQNNGV. This CDR3 is 14 amino acids long. The CDR3 region has the DNA TGTGCCAGCAGCTTAGGGACAACTAATTCACCCCTCCACTTT. Its translation is CASSLGTTNSPLHF.

The rearrangement uses TRBV5-8 and TRBJ2-1; D possibly corresponds to TRBD1 (6 bases). V lost 9 bases, J lost 0 bases, and 13 bases lay in between. This CDR3 comprises 14 residues. Germline assignment: CDR1 SGHTS and CDR2 YDEGEE. The CDR3 spells CATPQGHSYNEQFF. The CDR3 DNA follows: TGTGCCACCCCACAGGGTCACTCCTACAATGAGCAGTTCTTC.

This sequence joins TRBV5-4 and TRBJ2-7; 10 bases agree with TRBD1. With V trimmed by 2 bases and J by 5 bases, 7 bases remained unmatched. Germline V gives CDR1 SGHNT, CDR2 YYREEE (reference sequence). CDR3 length: 15 residues. The CDR3 loop is CASSFRQGARNEQYF. CDR3 DNA sequence: TGTGCCAGCAGCTTTAGACAGGGGGCGAGAAACGAGCAGTACTTC.

This chain connects TRBV7-9 to TRBJ2-7, with D unresolved. The V gene lost 4 bases and the J gene lost 3 bases, with 4 bases spanning the gap. The CDR3 spans 11 residues. Germline CDR1 is SEHNR and CDR2 is FQNEAQ (reference sequence). The CDR3: CASSSFYEQYF. The CDR3 coding sequence is TGTGCCAGCAGCTCCTTCTACGAGCAGTACTTC.

The gene calls are TRBV7-9 and TRBJ2-6; 7 bases are shared with TRBD1. The V gene end was trimmed by 5 bases and the J gene end by 0 bases; junction bases not matched to a gene: 13. The CDR3 is 19 residues long. Germline lookup yields CDR1 SEHNR and CDR2 FQNEAQ (reference sequence). The DNA for the CDR3 is TGTGCCAGCAGCCCCATTGGGCGGACAGGAAGCTCTGGGGCCAACGTCCTGACTTTC. Amino acid sequence: CASSPIGRTGSSGANVLTF. Variable domain in full (rest from reference TRBV7-9 and TRBJ2-6): DTGVSQNPRHKITKRGQNVTFRCDPISEHNRLYWYRQTLGQGPEFLTYFQNEAQLEKSRLLSDRFSAERPKGSFSTLEIQRTEQGDSAMYLCASSPIGRTGSSGANVLTFGAGSRLTVL.

This chain joins TRBV18 and TRBJ2-1; D unclear. V was shortened by 10 bases and J by 6 bases, with 19 bases between the two germline ends. The CDR3 runs to 14 residues. Germline V lookup: CDR1 KGHSH, CDR2 LQKENI. CDR3 nucleotides: TGTGCCATCAAAACTGGAGATTCGCCCAATGAGCAGTTCTTC. Translating gives CAIKTGDSPNEQFF.

The chain has TRBV3-1 (or the pseudogene TRBV3-2) and TRBJ2-1; tentatively, D is TRBD2 (5 bases). CDR1 LGHDT and CDR2 YNNKEL come from the germline V gene (reference sequence). V lost 5 bases to trimming and J lost 16 bases, with 18 bases between them. This CDR3 contains 12 residues. The CDR3 DNA follows: TGTGCCAGCAGCAGTAGCGAGAACGAACGATTCTTC. Its translation is CASSSSENERFF.

The rearrangement joins TRBV7-2 to TRBJ2-5; tentative D call: TRBD1 (6 bases). There are 15 residues in the CDR3. Germline-derived CDR1 and CDR2 are SGHTA and FQGNSA. The germline V and J ends were trimmed by 2 bases and 3 bases, with 13 bases remaining between them. This chain's CDR3 is CASSLFGRGEETQYF. For the CDR3, the DNA is TGTGCCAGCAGCTTATTCGGCAGGGGTGAAGAGACCCAGTACTTC.

This clone turned up a few times. This chain links TRBV24-1 with TRBJ2-5, with a weak D call TRBD1 (6 bases). V lost 4 bases and J 1 base, leaving 12 bases between the germline ends. CDR1 KGHDR and CDR2 SFDVKD come from the germline V gene. CDR3 size: 15 residues. The DNA of the CDR3 is TGTGCCACCAGTGACCCCGGGACAATCCAAGAGACCCAGTACTTC. The encoded protein is CATSDPGTIQETQYF.

The rearrangement uses TRBV19 and TRBJ1-2; perhaps TRBD1 as D (5 bases). Trimming removed 6 bases from V and 2 bases from J, with 13 bases in between. Germline-derived CDR1 and CDR2 are LNHDA and SQIVND (reference sequence). This CDR3 is built from 14 residues. CDR3 in amino acids: CASRPQGGNYGYTF. The CDR3 coding sequence is TGTGCCAGTAGACCTCAGGGAGGCAACTATGGCTACACCTTC.

The table lists this clone with a few counts. The chain couples TRBV5-1 to TRBJ2-7; the D gene is possibly TRBD1 (5 bases). The CDR3 runs 14 residues. Trimming cost V 1 base and J 2 bases, with 10 bases left between them. Germline V CDR1 and CDR2: SGHRS, YFSETQ. This CDR3 reads CASSLTWGPYEQYF. DNA for the CDR3: TGCGCCAGCAGCTTGACGTGGGGCCCCTACGAGCAGTACTTC.

This clone has more than one count but fewer than ten. The chain combines TRBV15 with TRBJ2-1; D is uncertain. The CDR3 runs 15 residues. Trimming stripped 1 base from V and 0 bases from J, with 7 bases between. The germline CDR1 and CDR2 sequences are LNHNV and YYDKDF (reference sequence). The CDR3 nucleotides read TGTGCCACCAGCAGAGTAGCTATCTCCTACAATGAGCAGTTCTTC. Its protein is CATSRVAISYNEQFF.

This chain connects TRBV7-2 to TRBJ2-7, with D unresolved. The CDR3 length is 14 residues. Germline loops: CDR1 SGHTA, CDR2 FQGNSA. Between the trimmed V and J ends, which lost 1 base and 3 bases, there was a span of 10 bases. DNA for the CDR3: TGTGCCAGCAGCTTAGTGGCAGGAAACTACGAGCAGTACTTC. This sequence encodes CASSLVAGNYEQYF.

This clone turned up a few times. This chain joins TRBV6-6 and TRBJ2-7; 7 bases are shared with TRBD1. There are 20 residues in the CDR3. CDR1 and CDR2 (germline): MNHNY, SVGAGI (reference sequence). V shed 6 bases and J 3 bases; nucleotides not matched to a gene: 26. CDR3 in DNA: TGTGCCAGCAGCGACTTTTTAGGGGGCCTTCGATTAGGGCAGGTCTACGAGCAGTACTTC. Amino acids: CASSDFLGGLRLGQVYEQYF.

The chain has TRBV5-1 and TRBJ1-6; weak D call: TRBD1 (6 bases). The CDR3 is 17 amino acids. CDR1 is SGHRS, CDR2 YFSETQ, per germline. V was cut by 0 bases and J by 1 base, with 11 bases left in between. The CDR3 nucleotides are TGCGCCAGCAGCTTGGGGACAGTTGAGTCCTATAATTCACCCCTCCACTTT. It encodes CASSLGTVESYNSPLHF.

The CDR3 sequence: CASSYGGAGAKNIQYF. The CDR3, as DNA: TGTGCCAGCAGTTACGGGGGCGCAGGGGCCAAAAACATTCAGTACTTC. The chain links TRBV6-6 to TRBJ2-4; tentatively, D is TRBD1 (6 bases). CDR1 MNHNY and CDR2 SVGAGI come from the germline V gene (reference sequence). CDR3 length: 16 amino acids. V was pared by 2 bases and J by 1 base, with 12 bases between.

A few counts support this clone. V usage is TRBV2 and J usage is TRBJ2-1; a possible D gene is TRBD1 (6 bases). V was cut by 2 bases and J by 8 bases, with 10 bases left in between. Germline-derived CDR1 and CDR2 are SNHLY and FYNNEI. The CDR3 runs 13 residues. CDR3 residues: CASSESSGDEQFF. The CDR3 DNA reads as TGTGCCAGCAGTGAATCGTCAGGGGATGAGCAGTTCTTC. Using reference TRBV2 and TRBJ2-1 for the parts outside the CDR3, the full variable domain is EPEVTQTPSHQVTQMGQEVILRCVPISNHLYFYWYRQILGQKVEFLVSFYNNEISEKSEIFDDQFSVERPDGSNFTLKIRSTKLEDSAMYFCASSESSGDEQFFGPGTRLTVL.

The gene calls are TRBV7-8 and TRBJ2-4, with 8 bases fitting TRBD2. This CDR3 is built from 16 residues. V shed 1 base and J 4 bases; nucleotides not matched to a gene: 6. Germline CDR1 and CDR2: SGHVS and FQNEAQ. CDR3 sequence (DNA): TGTGCCAGCAGCTTAGGGGTTAGCGGGATAAAAAACATTCAGTACTTC. It codes for CASSLGVSGIKNIQYF. The full variable domain, in which reference TRBV7-8 and TRBJ2-4 provide the parts outside the CDR3, is GAGVSQSPRYKVAKRGQDVALRCDPISGHVSLFWYQQALGQGPEFLTYFQNEAQLDKSGLPSDRFFAERPEGSVSTLKIQRTQQEDSAVYLCASSLGVSGIKNIQYFGAGTRLSVL.

Of note for this clone: The same CDR3 also results from other DNA sequences found in this sample. V and J are TRBV24-1 and TRBJ2-1; tentatively, D is TRBD2 (6 bases). The CDR3 contains 16 residues. V was cut by 3 bases and J by 0 bases, with 11 bases left in between. The V gene's germline CDR1 is KGHDR and CDR2 SFDVKD. For the CDR3, the DNA is TGTGCCACCAGTGATCAAGTCGGGAGCTCCTACAATGAGCAGTTCTTC. Translating it yields CATSDQVGSSYNEQFF.

CDR3 in DNA: TGTGCCAGCAGCCCTAGCGGGGGGAGGGCCAAGTTCTTC. Protein product: CASSPSGGRAKFF. This chain joins TRBV9 and TRBJ2-1; 11 nucleotides align to TRBD2. Germline assignment: CDR1 SGDLS and CDR2 YYNGEE. The CDR3 runs 13 residues. Trimming cost V 4 bases and J 14 bases; bases outside gene matches: 8.

This clone was seen a single time. The chain joins TRBV21-1 to TRBJ2-7; TRBD2, the table's D call, lacks a check against the DNA. TRBV21-1 is classified as a pseudogene. The CDR3 spans 11 residues. The CDR3 region is CASSKYYEQYF. The DNA of the CDR3 is TGTGCCAGCAGCAAATACTACGAGCAGTACTTC.

The chain links TRBV7-9 to TRBJ1-6; D is unclear. This CDR3 has 14 residues. From germline, CDR1 is SEHNR and CDR2 FQNEAQ (reference sequence). V lost 0 bases to trimming and J lost 9 bases, with 9 bases between them. As DNA, the CDR3 is TGTGCCAGCAGCTTAGCTGGTGGAGGTTCACCCCTCCACTTT. It translates to CASSLAGGGSPLHF.

V and J are TRBV27 and TRBJ1-2; D is ambiguous. The CDR3 covers 12 residues. Germline loops: CDR1 MNHEY, CDR2 SMNVEV (reference sequence). V shed 10 bases and J shed 2 bases, with 11 bases lying between them. This chain's CDR3 is CATHGQNYGYTF. The CDR3 DNA reads TGTGCCACCCATGGGCAGAACTATGGCTACACCTTC.

A note on this clone: The same CDR3 also results from other DNA sequences found in this sample. The chain links TRBV6-6 to TRBJ1-6; 8 nucleotides line up with TRBD1. The CDR3 covers 14 residues. The junction had 1 base not matched to a gene; V was cut back by 2 bases and J by 7 bases. Germline V gives CDR1 MNHNY, CDR2 SVGAGI (reference sequence). The CDR3 DNA follows: TGTGCCAGCAGTTACGGGGACAGGAATTCACCCCTCCACTTT. Protein sequence: CASSYGDRNSPLHF.

The rearrangement links TRBV15 to TRBJ2-7; 7 bases fit TRBD1. Trimming at V came to 3 bases and at J to 7 bases, leaving 9 bases not matched to a gene. In germline, CDR1 is LNHNV, CDR2 YYDKDF (reference sequence). This CDR3 has 14 residues. The CDR3 DNA sequence: TGTGCCACCAGCAGGGGGACAGAATCGGGGGAGCAGTACTTC. It codes for CATSRGTESGEQYF.